The entry below describes one T cell receptor (beta chain). Its specificity is not known. The junction differs from germline at one of its ends, possibly a read error. Combining a sample-barcoded 5' primer with a J-beta primer mix, a second PCR ran for 7 to 11 cycles. The study obtained at least 3 million CDR3-containing paired-end reads from every sample. TCRdb itself ran the 5' RACE reads through MiXCR, one entry per CDR3 protein. The data contain 450,000 to 600,000 distinct CDR3 sequences, 25% to 35% of them singletons. This sample is part of a study of blood T cells in healthy people across ages. Regarding the study as a whole: Observed TCR beta diversity per million T cells went down as age went up. This fall followed a roughly linear course with age. The diversity estimates, figures obtained from one million T cells, were considered underestimates.

This CDR3 region has 10 residues. Germline lookup yields CDR1 SEHNR and CDR2 FQNEAQ (reference sequence). This sample was shared with a second study, whose subject was T cells of mothers and their children. That paper notes: Each child gave about 3 million TCR beta CDR3 reads (each mother, over 8.5 million).

The receptor's source is a boy aged 2 to 9 in good health. The sequenced sample consisted of blood. The V gene is TRBV7-9, the J gene TRBJ2-2, with D possibly matching TRBD2 (6 bases). This chain's CDR3 is CASSGGELFF. CDR3 DNA sequence: TGTGCCAGCAGCGGCGGGGAGCTGTTCTTT. Complete variable domain (other parts from reference TRBV7-9 and TRBJ2-2): DTGVSQNPRHKITKRGQNVTFRCDPISEHNRLYWYRQTLGQGPEFLTYFQNEAQLEKSRLLSDRFSAERPKGSFSTLEIQRTEQGDSAMYLCASSGGELFFGEGSRLTVL.